These 5 T cell receptor beta chains were all obtained from the same sample, sequenced in a study of T cells in Graves' hyperthyroidism and ophthalmopathy. From RNA transcripts, TCR beta CDR3 regions were amplified. RT-PCR in the first round (using the HTBI primer set) targeted the TCR CDR3. TCRdb called the multiplex PCR reads again in MiXCR, with one record for every CDR3 protein. The sample holds around 660,000 distinct CDR3 sequences, about 45% seen once. The source material was peripheral blood or thyroid tissue (not recorded which). The receptors were gathered from an adult man with Graves' disease, either hyperthyroidism or ophthalmopathy (not recorded which).

Points on this clonotype: This sequence may be a read error, since a much larger clone differs from it by one base. The chain has TRBV7-6 and TRBJ1-5; D gene unclear. V shed 2 bases and J shed 3 bases, with 11 bases lying between them. Germline V gives CDR1 SGHVS, CDR2 FNYEAQ. This CDR3 spans 15 amino acids. CDR3 DNA sequence: TGTGCCAGCAGCTTAAATACTGGTGACAATCAGCCCCAGCATTTT. Translated, it gives CASSLNTGDNQPQHF. The entire variable domain, with the rest obtained from reference TRBV7-6 and TRBJ1-5, is as follows: GAGVSQSPRYKVTKRGQDVALRCDPISGHVSLYWYRQALGQGPEFLTYFNYEAQQDKSGLPNDRFSAERPEGSISTLTIQRTEQRDSAMYRCASSLNTGDNQPQHFGDGTRLSIL.

The chain employs TRBV5-4 and TRBJ1-2; no firm D call. The V end lost 5 bases, the J end lost 4 bases, and 12 bases lay between the germline ends. The CDR3 runs to 13 residues. Per germline, CDR1 SGHNT and CDR2 YYREEE (reference sequence). The CDR3 here is CASSPIGSYGYTF. The CDR3 DNA reads as TGTGCCAGCAGTCCCATTGGCAGCTATGGCTACACCTTC.

Only a few counts were recorded for this clonotype. This chain joins TRBV29-1 and TRBJ2-5; TRBD1 matches at 7 bases. V was clipped by 8 bases and J by 5 bases; unmatched bases: 11. This CDR3 is 13 amino acids long. Germline CDR1 reads SQVTM; CDR2 reads ANQGSEA. The CDR3 nucleotides read TGCAGCACAAAACAGGGGTCCCTTGAGACCCAGTACTTC. It is translated as CSTKQGSLETQYF.

For this clonotype: The germline gene is not matched at one end of the junction; a read error may be the cause. The rearrangement links TRBV2 to TRBJ2-2, with 9 bases that match TRBD1. From germline, CDR1 is SNHLY and CDR2 FYNNEI. The CDR3 is made up of 17 amino acids. CDR3 protein: CAISDKYRGRGTGELFF. CDR3 DNA sequence: TGTGCCATCAGTGACAAATACAGGGGGCGCGGGACCGGGGAGCTGTTTTTT. Full variable domain (missing parts from reference TRBV2 and TRBJ2-2): EPEVTQTPSHQVTQMGQEVILRCVPISNHLYFYWYRQILGQKVEFLVSFYNNEISEKSEIFDDQFSVERPDGSNFTLKIRSTKLEDSAMYFCAISDKYRGRGTGELFFGEGSRLTVL.

The rearrangement uses TRBV7-8 and TRBJ1-2, with TRBD1 matching 8 bases. CDR1 is SGHVS, CDR2 FQNEAQ, per germline. CDR3 length: 18 amino acids. V lost 5 bases and J lost 4; bases outside the gene matches: 18. This CDR3 is CASSNIHARDRRLYGYTF. CDR3 sequence (DNA): TGTGCCAGCAGCAATATCCACGCCCGGGACAGGCGCCTCTATGGCTACACCTTC.